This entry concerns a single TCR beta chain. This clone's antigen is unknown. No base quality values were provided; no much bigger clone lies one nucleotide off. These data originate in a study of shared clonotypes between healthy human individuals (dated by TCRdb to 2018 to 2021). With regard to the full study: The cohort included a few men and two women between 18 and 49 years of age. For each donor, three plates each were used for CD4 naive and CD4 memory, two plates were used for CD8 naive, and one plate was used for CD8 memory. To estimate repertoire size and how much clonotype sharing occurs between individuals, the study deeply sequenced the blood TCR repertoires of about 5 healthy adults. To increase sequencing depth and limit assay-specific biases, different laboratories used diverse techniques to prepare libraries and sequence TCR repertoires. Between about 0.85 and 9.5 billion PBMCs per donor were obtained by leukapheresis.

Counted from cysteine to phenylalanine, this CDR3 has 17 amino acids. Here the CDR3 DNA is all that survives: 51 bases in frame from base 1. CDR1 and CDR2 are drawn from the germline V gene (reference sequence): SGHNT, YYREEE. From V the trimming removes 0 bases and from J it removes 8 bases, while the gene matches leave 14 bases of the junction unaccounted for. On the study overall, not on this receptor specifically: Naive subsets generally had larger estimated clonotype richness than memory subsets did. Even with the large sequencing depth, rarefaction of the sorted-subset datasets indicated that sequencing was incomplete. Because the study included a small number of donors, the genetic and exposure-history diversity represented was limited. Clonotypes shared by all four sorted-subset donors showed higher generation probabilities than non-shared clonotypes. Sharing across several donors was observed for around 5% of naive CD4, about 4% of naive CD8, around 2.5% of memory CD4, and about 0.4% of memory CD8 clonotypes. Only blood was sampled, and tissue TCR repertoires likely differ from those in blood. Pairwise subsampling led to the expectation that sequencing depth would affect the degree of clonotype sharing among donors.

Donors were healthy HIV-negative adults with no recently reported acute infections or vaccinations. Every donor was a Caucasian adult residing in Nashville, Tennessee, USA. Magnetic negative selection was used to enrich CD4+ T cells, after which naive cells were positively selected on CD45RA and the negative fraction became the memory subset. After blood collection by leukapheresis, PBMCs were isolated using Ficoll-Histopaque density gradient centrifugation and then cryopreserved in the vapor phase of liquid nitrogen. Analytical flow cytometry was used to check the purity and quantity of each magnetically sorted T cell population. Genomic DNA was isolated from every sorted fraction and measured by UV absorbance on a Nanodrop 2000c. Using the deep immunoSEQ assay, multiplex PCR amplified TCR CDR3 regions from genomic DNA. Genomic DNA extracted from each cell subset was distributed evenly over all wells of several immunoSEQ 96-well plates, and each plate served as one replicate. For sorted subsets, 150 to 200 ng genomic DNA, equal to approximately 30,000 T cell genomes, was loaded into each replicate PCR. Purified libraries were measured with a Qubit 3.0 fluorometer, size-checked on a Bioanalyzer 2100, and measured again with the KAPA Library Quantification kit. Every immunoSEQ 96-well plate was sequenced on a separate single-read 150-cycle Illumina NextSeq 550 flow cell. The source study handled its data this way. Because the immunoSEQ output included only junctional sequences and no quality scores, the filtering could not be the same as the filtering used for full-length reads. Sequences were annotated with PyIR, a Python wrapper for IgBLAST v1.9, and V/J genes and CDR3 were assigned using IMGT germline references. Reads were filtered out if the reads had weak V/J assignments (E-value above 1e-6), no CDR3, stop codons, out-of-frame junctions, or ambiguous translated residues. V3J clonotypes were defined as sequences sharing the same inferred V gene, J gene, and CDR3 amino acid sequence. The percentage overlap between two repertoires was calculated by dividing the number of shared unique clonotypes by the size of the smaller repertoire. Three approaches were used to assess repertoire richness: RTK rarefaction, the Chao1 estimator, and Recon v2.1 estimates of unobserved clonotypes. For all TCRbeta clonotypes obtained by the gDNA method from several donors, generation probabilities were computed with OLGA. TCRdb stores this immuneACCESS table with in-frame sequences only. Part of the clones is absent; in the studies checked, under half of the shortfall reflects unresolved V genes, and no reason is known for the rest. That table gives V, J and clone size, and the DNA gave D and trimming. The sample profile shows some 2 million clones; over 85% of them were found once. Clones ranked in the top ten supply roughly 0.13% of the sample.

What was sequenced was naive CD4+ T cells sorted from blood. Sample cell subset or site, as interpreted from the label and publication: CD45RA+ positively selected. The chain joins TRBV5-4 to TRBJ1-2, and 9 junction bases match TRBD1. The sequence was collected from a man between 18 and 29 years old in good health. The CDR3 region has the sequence CASSLGDRAPVTEGYTF. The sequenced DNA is TGTGCCAGCAGCTTGGGGGACAGGGCCCCCGTAACGGAGGGCTACACCTTC. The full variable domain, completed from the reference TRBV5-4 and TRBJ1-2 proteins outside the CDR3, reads ETGVTQSPTHLIKTRGQQVTLRCSSQSGHNTVSWYQQALGQGPQFIFQYYREEENGRGNFPPRFSGLQFPNYSSELNVNALELDDSALYLCASSLGDRAPVTEGYTFGSGTRLTVV.